This T cell receptor (beta chain) came from a study of blood T cell repertoires in COVID-19. As for the study in general: PBMCs, B-cell-depleted T cells, or T cells provided the cDNA or gDNA that made up the material.

This clone appeared a few times. Sequencing was performed with immunoSEQ multiplex PCR; in TCRdb, only in-frame clones are kept and a portion is missing. The top ten clones hold about 6% of a sample with some 85,000 clones, about four fifths of them seen once. Germline V gene sequence: CDR1 SGHDT, CDR2 YYEEEE. V lost 4 bases to trimming and J lost 0 bases, with 8 bases between them. CDR3 length: 14 residues. The specimen was peripheral blood. This chain links TRBV5-6 with TRBJ1-3; no clear D gene. The sequence came from a man between 65 and 85 years old with COVID-19, enrolled during active disease. CDR3 DNA sequence: TGTGCCAGCAGCACACCAAGCTCTGGAAACACCATATATTTT. Protein sequence: CASSTPSSGNTIYF.